A selection of T cell receptor beta chains follows, all from one sample in a study of blood T cell repertoires in COVID-19. TCRdb's copy holds only in-frame clones and misses some; the assay was immunoSEQ multiplex PCR. The table shows 120,000 or so clones, with more than 70% occurring only once. Sequencing used peripheral blood. The receptors here all came from a man older than 75 with active or convalescent COVID-19. The CDR3 runs from the conserved cysteine through the conserved F or W. Each record gives: J gene, V gene, clone size, D gene, CDR3 DNA, CDR3 protein. D genes are given only for firm matches. Size is stated for part of the rows, as once, few or many counts, or as a class when the clone is expanded.

J: TRBJ2-3
V: TRBV4-3
size: -
D: -
DNA: TGCGCCAGCAGCCAAGATGTCATCACAGATACGCAGTATTTT
CDR3: CASSQDVITDTQYF

J: TRBJ1-2
V: TRBV3-1/TRBV3-2
size: -
D: -
DNA: TGTGCCAGCAGCCTAAGCGGGGGGGGCGGCTACACCTTC
CDR3: CASSLSGGGGYTF

J: TRBJ2-1
V: TRBV27
size: -
D: -
DNA: TGTGCCAGCAGCTCCTATAGCTACAATGAGCAGTTCTTC
CDR3: CASSSYSYNEQFF

J: TRBJ2-1
V: TRBV24-1
size: -
D: -
DNA: TGTGCCACCCGGGGGGCGGGTAATGAGCAGTTCTTC
CDR3: CATRGAGNEQFF

J: TRBJ2-7
V: TRBV3-1/TRBV3-2
size: -
D: -
DNA: TGTGCCAGCAGCCAAGGGATAACGGGTGCGTACGAGCAGTACTTC
CDR3: CASSQGITGAYEQYF

J: TRBJ2-5
V: TRBV4-2
size: -
D: -
DNA: TGTGCCAGCAGCCAAGATGGGCGGGCGGGCAAGGTAGCGGAGGAGACCCAGTACTTC
CDR3: CASSQDGRAGKVAEETQYF

J: TRBJ2-1
V: TRBV7-8
size: -
D: TRBD2
DNA: TGTGCCAGCAGCTTCCTGGGACTAGCGGGGGTGGATGAGCAGTTCTTC
CDR3: CASSFLGLAGVDEQFF

J: TRBJ1-4
V: TRBV5-1
size: -
D: TRBD1
DNA: TGCGCCAGCAGCTCACTGGGACAGGGGTTTAGTGAAAAACTGTTTTTT
CDR3: CASSSLGQGFSEKLFF

J: TRBJ2-1
V: TRBV11-2
size: -
D: -
DNA: TGTGCCAGCAGCTTAGTTCAGACCTACAATGAGCAGTTCTTC
CDR3: CASSLVQTYNEQFF

J: TRBJ1-1
V: TRBV7-9
size: -
D: TRBD1
DNA: TGTGCCAGCAGCTCACAGGGGGGCACTGAAGCTTTCTTT
CDR3: CASSSQGGTEAFF

J: TRBJ2-3
V: TRBV9
size: -
D: -
DNA: TGTGCCAGCAGCGCAACTCATGGTCTAAGCACAGATACGCAGTATTTT
CDR3: CASSATHGLSTDTQYF

J: TRBJ2-5
V: TRBV30
size: -
D: -
DNA: TGTGCCTGGAGTCCCAGCCAAGAGACCCAGTACTTC
CDR3: CAWSPSQETQYF

J: TRBJ2-3
V: TRBV7-8
size: -
D: TRBD2
DNA: TGTGCCAGCAGCTCCTGGCGCGGGGGGGCCCTCGCAGATACGCAGTATTTT
CDR3: CASSSWRGGALADTQYF

J: TRBJ2-3
V: TRBV24-1
size: -
D: TRBD1
DNA: TGTGCCACCGCGCACGGTCAGGGGGACACAGATACGCAGTATTTT
CDR3: CATAHGQGDTDTQYF

J: TRBJ2-5
V: TRBV6-2/TRBV6-3
size: -
D: -
DNA: TGTGCCAGCAGTTACAATCGAGAGACCCAGTACTTC
CDR3: CASSYNRETQYF

J: TRBJ2-2
V: TRBV15
size: -
D: TRBD1
DNA: TGTGCCACCAGCGGACAGGGAGCGACCGGGGAGCTGTTTTTT
CDR3: CATSGQGATGELFF

J: TRBJ2-5
V: TRBV12-3/TRBV12-4
size: -
D: -
DNA: TGTGCCAGCAGGGCCACAGCTCTGGAGACCCAGTACTTC
CDR3: CASRATALETQYF

J: TRBJ2-5
V: TRBV5-1
size: -
D: -
DNA: TGCGCCAGCAGCTTGGCCCCTCAAGAGACCCAGTACTTC
CDR3: CASSLAPQETQYF

J: TRBJ2-7
V: TRBV3-1/TRBV3-2
size: -
D: -
DNA: TGTGCCAGCAGCCAAGCGACTGGGAGCTCCTACGAGCAGTACTTC
CDR3: CASSQATGSSYEQYF

J: TRBJ2-2
V: TRBV5-5
size: -
D: TRBD2
DNA: TGTGCCAGCAGCTTTTGGTTGGGGCTAGCGGGGGCCAACACCGGGGAGCTGTTTTTT
CDR3: CASSFWLGLAGANTGELFF

J: TRBJ1-6
V: TRBV5-8
size: -
D: TRBD1
DNA: TGTGCCAGCAGCACGTCGACAGGGAGGTCCTATAATTCACCCCTCCACTTT
CDR3: CASSTSTGRSYNSPLHF

J: TRBJ2-1
V: TRBV5-1
size: once
D: TRBD2
DNA: TGCGCCAGCAGCTACGGGACTAGCGGGGGGCCTTACAATGAGCAGTTCTTC
CDR3: CASSYGTSGGPYNEQFF

J: TRBJ2-3
V: TRBV27
size: -
D: TRBD1
DNA: TGTGCCAGCAGTTCCGACAGGGTTTTTACAGATACGCAGTATTTT
CDR3: CASSSDRVFTDTQYF

J: TRBJ1-1
V: TRBV25-1
size: -
D: -
DNA: TGTGCCAGCACCGAGACAGTGAACACTGAAGCTTTCTTT
CDR3: CASTETVNTEAFF

J: TRBJ2-5
V: TRBV5-1
size: -
D: TRBD2
DNA: TGCGCCAGCAGCCCTCTAGCGGTCAATAAAGAGACCCAGTACTTC
CDR3: CASSPLAVNKETQYF

J: TRBJ2-1
V: TRBV30
size: -
D: TRBD2
DNA: TGTGCCTGGAGTGTACTTAGAGCGGGGGCACAGTTCTTC
CDR3: CAWSVLRAGAQFF